This TCR beta chain was recorded in a study of radiation and T cells in renal cell carcinoma. Study information: Nephrectomy followed 15 Gy stereotactic body radiation by 4 weeks. Findings of the study overall: Top tumor clonotypes rose in blood 2 weeks post-radiation, then contracted.

The CDR3 spans 15 residues. Germline V CDR1 and CDR2: MGHRA, YSYEKL. Unmatched junction bases numbered 10, after V lost 5 bases and J lost 3 bases. Notes on this clone: Its antigen is undetermined.

The repertoire was sequenced with immunoSEQ multiplex PCR; TCRdb's copy has only in-frame clones and lacks some. The sample has 20,000 to 30,000 clones, 81% seen once; the top ten hold 25% to 40%. The time point was: blood 2 weeks post-SBRT. As for treatment: 15 Gy SBRT to primary tumor, nephrectomy 4 weeks later. After SBRT, blood was collected at 2 and 4 weeks, plus baseline. The tumor was a clear cell renal cell carcinoma. This clonotype was obtained from a man aged 60 to 69 with renal cell carcinoma. The chain joins TRBV4-1 to TRBJ2-7, with 7 bases identical to TRBD2. The input for sequencing was blood, taken from a patient whose treatment included radiotherapy and nephrectomy. DNA of the CDR3: TGCGCCAGCAGCTTTCGGGAGGAGTTAGTCTACGAGCAGTACTTC. Translation: CASSFREELVYEQYF.